Shown below are 25 T cell receptor beta chains from a single sample sequenced in a study of blood T cell repertoires in COVID-19. The data were produced by immunoSEQ multiplex PCR, yet TCRdb's version contains in-frame clones alone and is incomplete. The sample consists of roughly 300,000 clones, 85% of them appearing once. The sequencing sample was made of peripheral blood. These receptors originate from a human donor in a cohort sampled during active COVID-19.

The rearrangement joins TRBV9 to TRBJ2-5, with 9 bases fitting TRBD2. Germline lookup yields CDR1 SGDLS and CDR2 YYNGEE. J lost 5 bases, V lost 5 bases, and 7 bases had no gene match. CDR3 size: 14 residues. The DNA of the CDR3 is TGTGCCAGCAGTAAGATAGCGGGAGAGGAGACCCAGTACTTC. Protein sequence: CASSKIAGEETQYF.

This chain joins TRBV6-2 or TRBV6-3 and TRBJ1-2; maybe TRBD1 (5 bases). This CDR3 spans 14 amino acids. Germline V gene sequence: CDR1 MNHEY, CDR2 SVGEGT. V was clipped by 5 bases and J by 5 bases, with 15 bases between them. The CDR3 is CASSPGRLAYGYTF. The CDR3, as DNA: TGTGCCAGCAGTCCAGGGCGATTGGCGTATGGCTACACCTTC.

This clone occurred a few times. The V call is TRBV4-2, the J call TRBJ1-3, with TRBD1 as a possible D gene (5 bases). In germline, CDR1 is LGHNA, CDR2 YNFKEQ. Trimming removed 1 base at V and 2 bases at J, with 12 bases between. The CDR3 totals 16 residues. The CDR3 reads CASSQVGAGAGNTIYF. The CDR3 nucleotides read TGTGCCAGCAGCCAAGTAGGAGCGGGGGCTGGAAACACCATATATTTT.

This clone has a single count. The chain uses TRBV3-1 (or the pseudogene TRBV3-2) and TRBJ2-2, with 10 bases lining up with TRBD1. There are 14 residues in the CDR3. The V gene's germline CDR1 is LGHDT and CDR2 YNNKEL (reference sequence). Germline trimming cut 6 bases from V and 9 bases from J; bases unmatched to any gene: 7. CDR3 sequence: CASRGTGEVRELFF. The DNA for the CDR3 is TGTGCCAGCAGAGGGACAGGGGAGGTCCGGGAGCTGTTTTTT.

The chain couples TRBV3-1 (or the pseudogene TRBV3-2) to TRBJ2-2; a possible D gene is TRBD2 (5 bases). Germline CDR1 is LGHDT and CDR2 is YNNKEL (reference sequence). V lost 4 bases, J lost 3 bases, and 12 bases lay in between. The CDR3 consists of 15 residues. CDR3 region: CASSLEAGDTGELFF. CDR3 nucleotide sequence: TGTGCCAGCAGCCTCGAGGCGGGCGACACCGGGGAGCTGTTTTTT.

V is TRBV28 and J is TRBJ2-7; perhaps TRBD1 as D (6 bases). Germline V lookup: CDR1 MDHEN, CDR2 SYDVKM. The CDR3 extends over 14 amino acids. Trimming shortened V by 3 bases and J by 1 base, and 10 bases separated the two germline ends. CDR3 nucleotide sequence: TGTGCCAGCAGTTTTACGGACAGATCCTACGAGCAGTACTTC. It is translated as CASSFTDRSYEQYF.

This chain joins TRBV4-1 and TRBJ2-3; the D is unclear. The germline V and J ends were trimmed by 3 bases and 0 bases, with 10 bases remaining between them. CDR3 length: 15 residues. Germline CDR1 is MGHRA and CDR2 is YSYEKL. CDR3 amino acids: CASSQITGSTDTQYF. CDR3 DNA sequence: TGCGCCAGCAGCCAGATCACCGGGAGCACAGATACGCAGTATTTT.

The rearrangement joins TRBV28 to TRBJ2-1; no firm D call. The CDR3 runs 13 residues. The germline CDR1 and CDR2 sequences are MDHEN and SYDVKM. V gave up 2 bases and J gave up 9 bases, with 11 bases separating them. The CDR3, as DNA: TGTGCCAGCAGTTTAGATGTTCTAAGTGAGCAGTTCTTC. The encoded protein is CASSLDVLSEQFF.

The CDR3 DNA reads TGTGCCAGCAGCTTTAAAGCGACTAATAATTCACCCCTCCACTTT. This gives the protein CASSFKATNNSPLHF. V usage is TRBV7-8 and J usage is TRBJ1-6; no firm D call. Between the trimmed V and J ends, which lost 3 bases and 5 bases, there was a span of 11 bases. The CDR3 extends over 15 amino acids. CDR1 is SGHVS, CDR2 FQNEAQ, per germline.

The gene calls are TRBV3-1 (or the pseudogene TRBV3-2) and TRBJ2-7, with 7 bases identical to TRBD2. The CDR3 runs 15 residues. The V gene's germline CDR1 is LGHDT and CDR2 YNNKEL (reference sequence). The junction had 11 bases not matched to a gene; V was cut back by 4 bases and J by 5 bases. The DNA of the CDR3 is TGTGCCAGCAGCCCCCTGGCGGGAGCTGAAAACGAGCAGTACTTC. Translating it yields CASSPLAGAENEQYF.

The chain uses TRBV6-2 or TRBV6-3 and TRBJ2-5, with no clear D. Germline assignment: CDR1 MNHEY and CDR2 SVGEGT. The CDR3 totals 16 residues. V was cut by 4 bases and J by 2 bases, with 17 bases left in between. As DNA, the CDR3 is TGTGCCAGCAGTTCGTTGAGAGGCCGTGGGCAAGAGACCCAGTACTTC. Its protein product is CASSSLRGRGQETQYF.

This clone was seen just once. The V gene is TRBV18, the J gene TRBJ1-4; a possible D gene is TRBD1 (6 bases). The CDR3 has 15 residues. The germline CDR1 and CDR2 sequences are KGHSH and LQKENI. Deletions cut 1 base from V and 2 bases from J, with 8 bases between. CDR3 loop: CASSPRTGTNEKLFF. For the CDR3, the DNA is TGTGCCAGCTCACCACGAACAGGGACTAATGAAAAACTGTTTTTT.

CDR3 bases: TGTGCCAGCAGCTTAGCGGGAGTGGGCGCCGGGCGGTACTTC. Its translation: CASSLAGVGAGRYF. This chain connects TRBV7-2 to TRBJ2-7, with TRBD2 as a possible D gene (5 bases). CDR1 and CDR2 (germline): SGHTA, FQGNSA. The V and J ends lost 0 bases and 12 bases respectively, with 18 bases between them. The length of the CDR3 is 14 residues.

V usage is TRBV3-1 (or the pseudogene TRBV3-2) and J usage is TRBJ2-1; TRBD2 matches 9 bases. V trimming: 0 bases; J trimming: 5 bases; junction bases outside the gene matches: 5. The CDR3 is made up of 16 amino acids. Germline lookup yields CDR1 LGHDT and CDR2 YNNKEL (reference sequence). The CDR3: CASSQEPSGENNEQFF. The CDR3 coding sequence is TGTGCCAGCAGCCAAGAGCCTAGCGGGGAGAACAATGAGCAGTTCTTC.

V gene TRBV28 combines with J gene TRBJ2-5; tentative D call: TRBD2 (6 bases). In germline, CDR1 is MDHEN, CDR2 SYDVKM. V lost 7 bases and J lost 5, with 11 bases in between. The CDR3 is made up of 12 amino acids. CDR3 protein: CASNGGLETQYF. CDR3 in DNA: TGTGCCAGCAACGGGGGTTTGGAGACCCAGTACTTC.

V and J are TRBV2 and TRBJ2-7; a possible D gene is TRBD2 (5 bases). Germline CDR1 is SNHLY and CDR2 is FYNNEI. V lost 6 bases and J lost 3, with 12 bases in between. This CDR3 has 13 residues. CDR3 loop: CASRPGTYYEQYF. CDR3 in DNA: TGTGCCAGCAGGCCGGGAACATACTACGAGCAGTACTTC.

The chain couples TRBV28 to TRBJ1-1; 9 bases agree with TRBD1. Germline loops: CDR1 MDHEN, CDR2 SYDVKM. The CDR3 length is 13 residues. With 6 bases clipped from V and 8 bases from J, the junction kept 7 bases outside the gene matches. The CDR3 loop is CASSPDRGAEAFF. As DNA, the CDR3 is TGTGCCAGCAGCCCCGACAGGGGGGCCGAAGCTTTCTTT. The full variable domain, in which reference TRBV28 and TRBJ1-1 provide the parts outside the CDR3, is DVKVTQSSRYLVKRTGEKVFLECVQDMDHENMFWYRQDPGLGLRLIYFSYDVKMKEKGDIPEGYSVSREKKERFSLILESASTNQTSMYLCASSPDRGAEAFFGQGTRLTVV.

The rearrangement joins TRBV28 to TRBJ2-6, with unresolved D. Trimming cost V 1 base and J 0 bases, with 10 bases left between them. This CDR3 contains 17 residues. Germline assignment: CDR1 MDHEN and CDR2 SYDVKM. The DNA of the CDR3 is TGTGCCAGCAGTTTATATGCAGGTCCCTCTGGGGCCAACGTCCTGACTTTC. This encodes CASSLYAGPSGANVLTF.

This chain connects TRBV7-2 to TRBJ1-2; no clear D gene. CDR3 length equals 14 residues. V lost 5 bases and J 2 bases, leaving 12 bases between the germline ends. Germline V gene sequence: CDR1 SGHTA, CDR2 FQGNSA. In nucleotides, the CDR3 is TGTGCCAGCAGCCTATCAGACTACAACTATGGCTACACCTTC. Translated, it gives CASSLSDYNYGYTF.

The rearrangement links TRBV2 to TRBJ2-1, with D uncertain. With 6 bases removed from V and 0 bases from J, the gap between germline ends came to 15 bases. The CDR3 sequence is 16 residues long. Germline V gene sequence: CDR1 SNHLY, CDR2 FYNNEI. CDR3 residues: CASRYYRVSSYNEQFF. The CDR3 DNA follows: TGTGCCAGCAGATACTATCGCGTCAGCTCCTACAATGAGCAGTTCTTC.

This clone was found once. The genes are TRBV4-3 and TRBJ2-1; 8 nucleotides match TRBD2. Germline V gene sequence: CDR1 LGHNA, CDR2 YSLEER. This CDR3 has 16 amino acids. Trimming cost V 4 bases and J 8 bases; bases outside gene matches: 13. The CDR3 here is CASSRSTSGAGDEQFF. Written as DNA, the CDR3 is TGCGCCAGCAGCCGGAGTACTAGCGGTGCCGGGGATGAGCAGTTCTTC.

This sequence joins TRBV30 and TRBJ2-1; 8 nucleotides agree with TRBD2. The CDR3 contains 13 residues. Germline V gives CDR1 GTSNPN, CDR2 SVGIG (reference sequence). V was pared by 4 bases and J by 10 bases, with 9 bases of the junction left unmatched. As DNA, the CDR3 is TGTGCCTGGAAGAGAGCGGGAGTAAAAGAGCAGTTCTTC. Its protein is CAWKRAGVKEQFF.

This chain connects TRBV28 to TRBJ2-7, with 10 bases lining up with TRBD1. This CDR3 comprises 15 residues. Germline loops: CDR1 MDHEN, CDR2 SYDVKM. The J segment lost 1 base and the V segment lost 7 bases, leaving 7 bases of the junction unmatched. The CDR3 here is CASKGQGGSSYEQYF. DNA of the CDR3: TGTGCCAGCAAAGGACAGGGGGGTAGTTCCTACGAGCAGTACTTC. Combining the CDR3 with reference TRBV28 and TRBJ2-7 gives the whole variable domain DVKVTQSSRYLVKRTGEKVFLECVQDMDHENMFWYRQDPGLGLRLIYFSYDVKMKEKGDIPEGYSVSREKKERFSLILESASTNQTSMYLCASKGQGGSSYEQYFGPGTRLTVT.

This clone was counted a few times. Mismatch with germline at one junction end may stem from a read error. The chain joins TRBV28 to TRBJ1-5; D is unclear. Per germline, CDR1 MDHEN and CDR2 SYDVKM. This CDR3 spans 16 amino acids. CDR3: CASSLSGWQSGQPQHF. The CDR3 bases are TGTGCCAGCAGCTTATCGGGGTGGCAGTCGGGTCAGCCCCAGCATTTT.

This clone was counted a few times. V and J are TRBV7-8 and TRBJ2-1, with D perhaps TRBD2 (6 bases). Per the germline V gene, CDR1 is SGHVS and CDR2 is FQNEAQ. The CDR3 is 14 residues long. The germline V and J ends were trimmed by 9 bases and 10 bases, with 22 bases remaining between them. The CDR3 coding sequence is TGTGCCAGTAAGCTTCCGGTCGGTGGAGGGGAGCAGTTCTTC. Residues: CASKLPVGGGEQFF. The full variable domain, rest sourced from reference TRBV7-8 and TRBJ2-1, is GAGVSQSPRYKVAKRGQDVALRCDPISGHVSLFWYQQALGQGPEFLTYFQNEAQLDKSGLPSDRFFAERPEGSVSTLKIQRTQQEDSAVYLCASKLPVGGGEQFFGPGTRLTVL.